The 21 T cell receptor beta chains in this list originate from one sample, sequenced in a study of shared clonotypes between healthy human individuals. Produced via immunoSEQ multiplex PCR; TCRdb's table is partial and in-frame only. Here the sample spans approximately 980,000 clones, over 60% being singletons. The material sequenced was memory CD4+ T cells sorted from blood. Subset described: CD45RA-negative fraction. The source of these receptors is a man in his late teens or twenties in good health.

V gene TRBV4-1 combines with J gene TRBJ2-5; D possibly corresponds to TRBD2 (5 bases). Germline loops: CDR1 MGHRA, CDR2 YSYEKL. This CDR3 comprises 16 residues. V was clipped by 1 base and J by 4 bases, with 16 bases between them. The CDR3 spells CASSQGAAPGGETQYF. In DNA, the CDR3 is TGCGCCAGCAGCCAAGGGGCCGCCCCAGGAGGAGAGACCCAGTACTTC.

This chain connects TRBV5-4 to TRBJ2-1, with 12 bases matching TRBD2. This CDR3 is 16 amino acids long. CDR1 is SGHNT, CDR2 YYREEE, per germline (reference sequence). The V gene end was trimmed by 2 bases and the J gene end by 8 bases; junction bases not matched to a gene: 8. This chain's CDR3 is CASSLVPSGGADEQFF. Here the CDR3 DNA reads TGTGCCAGCAGCTTAGTACCTAGCGGGGGGGCCGATGAGCAGTTCTTC. The full variable domain, completed using reference TRBV5-4 and TRBJ2-1, is ETGVTQSPTHLIKTRGQQVTLRCSSQSGHNTVSWYQQALGQGPQFIFQYYREEENGRGNFPPRFSGLQFPNYSSELNVNALELDDSALYLCASSLVPSGGADEQFFGPGTRLTVL.

V usage is TRBV9 and J usage is TRBJ2-7, with no clear D. The germline V gene encodes CDR1 SGDLS and CDR2 YYNGEE. The CDR3 length is 13 residues. V was shortened by 4 bases and J by 2 bases, with 10 bases between the two germline ends. The CDR3 DNA follows: TGTGCCAGCAGCCGCGAGTTAGCCTACGAGCAGTACTTC. Encoded protein: CASSRELAYEQYF.

In this sample, this clone turned up a few times. The chain uses TRBV30 and TRBJ2-4; TRBD2 might be the D (6 bases). V was shortened by 0 bases and J by 1 base, with 22 bases between the two germline ends. From germline, CDR1 is GTSNPN and CDR2 SVGIG (reference sequence). The CDR3 contains 19 residues. The DNA for the CDR3 is TGTGCCTGGAGTGTACGGAGCGGGTTTGATAATAGGGCCAAAAACATTCAGTACTTC. Protein product: CAWSVRSGFDNRAKNIQYF.

The chain couples TRBV30 to TRBJ2-2; tentatively, D is TRBD1 (6 bases). The germline gives CDR1 GTSNPN, CDR2 SVGIG (reference sequence). The CDR3 length is 14 residues. V was trimmed by 6 bases and J by 5 bases, leaving 16 bases between them. CDR3 coding DNA: TGTGCCTGCCGCGAAGGGGGTGGAACCGGGGAGCTGTTTTTT. As protein: CACREGGGTGELFF.

As for this clone: Other DNA sequences in the sample encode the same CDR3. The chain uses TRBV6-1 and TRBJ1-5; D gene uncertain. Germline CDR1 MNHNS, CDR2 SASEGT. The CDR3 spans 12 residues. V lost 9 bases, J lost 2 bases, and 8 bases lay in between. The DNA for the CDR3 is TGTGCCAGTAGAGACGGCAATCAGCCCCAGCATTTT. Protein: CASRDGNQPQHF.

The chain employs TRBV6-5 and TRBJ1-3; D remains unclear. Germline CDR1 reads MNHEY; CDR2 reads SVGAGI. V gave up 6 bases and J gave up 4 bases, with 16 bases separating them. The CDR3 totals 15 residues. CDR3 sequence (DNA): TGTGCCAGCAGCCCCCCCGCCGGCCACGGAAACACCATATATTTT. Encoded protein: CASSPPAGHGNTIYF.

The table lists this clone with a few counts. The rearrangement uses TRBV2 and TRBJ2-1, with 7 bases that match TRBD1. V lost 8 bases to trimming and J lost 2 bases; unmatched junction nucleotides: 6. CDR1 is SNHLY and CDR2 is FYNNEI in the germline V gene. CDR3 length: 14 amino acids. The CDR3 loop reads CASQDRIPYNEQFF. Here the CDR3 DNA reads TGTGCCAGCCAGGACAGGATTCCCTACAATGAGCAGTTCTTC.

This clone showed up just a few times. Different DNA sequences within this sample yield the same CDR3. The rearrangement joins TRBV5-1 to TRBJ1-1; no reliable D call. The V gene's germline CDR1 is SGHRS and CDR2 YFSETQ. CDR3 length: 15 amino acids. Between the trimmed V and J ends, which lost 0 bases and 0 bases, there was a span of 9 bases. CDR3 nucleotides: TGCGCCAGCAGCTTGGTACCGGGCATGAACACTGAAGCTTTCTTT. Protein: CASSLVPGMNTEAFF.

In the case of this clone: The same CDR3 is also encoded by other DNA sequences in this sample. This chain uses TRBV5-4 with TRBJ1-2; 12 nucleotides align to TRBD1. Germline CDR1 reads SGHNT; CDR2 reads YYREEE (reference sequence). The ends lost 4 bases at V and 0 bases at J; junction bases unmatched: 7. The CDR3 runs 17 residues. The CDR3 DNA is TGTGCCAGCAGCATGGGACAGGGGGCTGGTGCTAACTATGGCTACACCTTC. This gives the protein CASSMGQGAGANYGYTF.

This chain joins TRBV6-5 and TRBJ1-2; the match to TRBD1 covers 7 bases. The germline V gene has CDR1 MNHEY and CDR2 SVGAGI. The CDR3 is 13 residues long. V gave up 6 bases and J gave up 0 bases; unmatched junction bases: 1. CDR3 region: CASRTGANYGYTF. The CDR3 coding sequence is TGTGCCAGCAGAACAGGGGCTAACTATGGCTACACCTTC.

The chain couples TRBV2 to TRBJ2-2, with D tentatively TRBD1 or TRBD2 (5 bases each). CDR1 and CDR2 (germline): SNHLY, FYNNEI. The CDR3 is made up of 14 amino acids. Between the trimmed V and J ends, which lost 6 bases and 4 bases, there was a span of 12 bases. The CDR3 region has the DNA TGTGCCAGCAGAGCCGGGACGCCCACCGGGGAGCTGTTTTTT. This codes for CASRAGTPTGELFF. The variable domain in full, with the rest retrieved from reference TRBV2 and TRBJ2-2, is EPEVTQTPSHQVTQMGQEVILRCVPISNHLYFYWYRQILGQKVEFLVSFYNNEISEKSEIFDDQFSVERPDGSNFTLKIRSTKLEDSAMYFCASRAGTPTGELFFGEGSRLTVL.

The chain employs TRBV10-3 and TRBJ1-4, with 11 bases identical to TRBD1. Germline CDR1 reads ENHRY; CDR2 reads SYGVKD. J gave up 5 bases and V 6 bases, and 2 bases lay outside the gene matches. The CDR3 loop spans 14 amino acids. The CDR3 loop reads CAISWDRGNEKLFF. The CDR3 nucleotides are TGTGCCATCAGCTGGGACAGGGGGAATGAAAAACTGTTTTTT.

The V gene is TRBV19, the J gene TRBJ2-7; D gene unclear. Germline CDR1 is LNHDA and CDR2 is SQIVND (reference sequence). This CDR3 spans 13 amino acids. V lost 3 bases and J 7 bases, leaving 13 bases between the germline ends. The DNA for the CDR3 is TGTGCCAGTAGTATTCCTCAGCTGAAAGAGCAGTACTTC. The encoded protein is CASSIPQLKEQYF.

CDR3 in amino acids: CASSSELSEQYF. CDR3 sequence (DNA): TGTGCCAGCAGTTCTGAACTATCCGAGCAGTACTTC. This chain uses TRBV6-5 with TRBJ2-7, with D unresolved. Germline loops: CDR1 MNHEY, CDR2 SVGAGI. This CDR3 has 12 residues. V was cut by 4 bases and J by 6 bases, with 10 bases left in between.

V usage is TRBV30 and J usage is TRBJ1-2, with a possible D match to TRBD1 (6 bases). The CDR3 runs to 13 residues. Germline CDR1 reads GTSNPN; CDR2 reads SVGIG (reference sequence). V shed 4 bases and J shed 4 bases, with 13 bases lying between them. CDR3 sequence reads: CAWNLGTPYGYTF. In DNA, the CDR3 is TGTGCCTGGAACCTAGGGACACCCTATGGCTACACCTTC.

This clone was picked up a small number of times. V is TRBV27 and J is TRBJ2-3; 9 bases are a match to TRBD2. J gave up 4 bases and V 0 bases, and 11 bases lay outside the gene matches. CDR3 length: 18 residues. CDR1 is MNHEY, CDR2 SMNVEV, per germline (reference sequence). The CDR3 region has the DNA TGTGCCAGCAGTTTATCGTTCTCCAGCGGGAGGAGGGCAGATACGCAGTATTTT. Translated: CASSLSFSSGRRADTQYF.

The chain uses TRBV6-1 and TRBJ1-1; D is undetermined. The CDR3 has 13 residues. CDR1 and CDR2 from the germline V gene are MNHNS and SASEGT. Trimming left V 8 bases short and J 0 bases short, with 10 bases between. The CDR3 here is CASRRELNTEAFF. Here the CDR3 DNA reads TGTGCCAGCCGGCGGGAGTTGAACACTGAAGCTTTCTTT.

This clone occurred a few times. This specimen includes other DNA sequences encoding the same CDR3. The gene calls are TRBV9 and TRBJ2-1, with TRBD1 matching over 10 bases. Germline V gene lookup returns CDR1 SGDLS and CDR2 YYNGEE. The CDR3 totals 16 residues. The V and J ends lost 0 bases and 7 bases, in that order; junction bases with no gene match: 7. CDR3 loop: CASSVVPDRGRNEQFF. The CDR3 bases are TGTGCCAGCAGCGTAGTCCCCGACAGGGGGCGGAATGAGCAGTTCTTC. Variable domain in full (rest from reference TRBV9 and TRBJ2-1): DSGVTQTPKHLITATGQRVTLRCSPRSGDLSVYWYQQSLDQGLQFLIQYYNGEERAKGNILERFSAQQFPDLHSELNLSSLELGDSALYFCASSVVPDRGRNEQFFGPGTRLTVL.

V is TRBV7-9 and J is TRBJ2-2; D gene uncertain. Trimming took off 5 bases at V and 6 bases at J, with 16 bases between the two ends. Germline V CDR1 and CDR2: SEHNR, FQNEAQ (reference sequence). This CDR3 is 15 amino acids long. The CDR3 sequence is CASSPHSSSPGELFF. The CDR3, as DNA: TGTGCCAGCAGCCCTCACTCTTCCTCTCCCGGGGAGCTGTTTTTT.

This clone was seen only once. The chain couples TRBV6-1 to TRBJ2-5; D uncertain. Germline values: CDR1 MNHNS, CDR2 SASEGT. V shed 3 bases and J shed 3 bases, with 8 bases lying between them. The CDR3 contains 13 residues. The CDR3 bases are TGTGCCAGCAGTGACCGTCGTAAAGAGACCCAGTACTTC. Protein product: CASSDRRKETQYF.